A single sample is the source of the 25 T cell receptor beta chains below, sequenced in a study of cytomegalovirus exposure and HLA in healthy donors. Generated by immunoSEQ multiplex PCR, the TCRdb table keeps only in-frame clones and is missing some. The repertoire holds some 250,000 clones, roughly 86% seen once, with around 1.2% in the top ten. Specimen: PBMCs. Receptors originate from a woman between 25 and 40 years old in good health and CMV-seropositive.

This clone was observed once. The J gene is TRBJ1-5, the V gene TRBV7-8; 8 bases match TRBD1. CDR3 length: 16 amino acids. The V and J ends lost 0 bases and 5 bases, in that order; junction bases with no gene match: 6. CDR1 and CDR2 (germline): SGHVS, FQNEAQ. The CDR3 reads CASSLASGGLDQPQHF. The CDR3 bases are TGTGCCAGCAGCTTAGCCTCAGGGGGCCTGGATCAGCCCCAGCATTTT.

This sequence joins TRBV28 and TRBJ1-2; D might be TRBD1 (6 bases). Germline values: CDR1 MDHEN, CDR2 SYDVKM. V was shortened by 8 bases and J by 4 bases, with 20 bases between the two germline ends. CDR3 length equals 15 residues. CDR3 coding DNA: TGTGCCAGCGACGACTCCCAGGGGAATGGCTATGGCTACACCTTC. Translated: CASDDSQGNGYGYTF.

J is TRBJ2-5 and V is TRBV30; no firm D call. The CDR3 loop spans 13 amino acids. CDR1 and CDR2 (germline): GTSNPN, SVGIG (reference sequence). Trimming shortened V by 4 bases and J by 5 bases, and 14 bases separated the two germline ends. Written as DNA, the CDR3 is TGTGCCTGGATCCCCGATCATGAGGAGACCCAGTACTTC. The encoded protein is CAWIPDHEETQYF. Complete variable domain (other parts from reference TRBV30 and TRBJ2-5): SQTIHQWPATLVQPVGSPLSLECTVEGTSNPNLYWYRQAAGRGLQLLFYSVGIGQISSEVPQNLSASRPQDRQFILSSKKLLLSDSGFYLCAWIPDHEETQYFGPGTRLLVL.

This rearrangement joins TRBV30 to TRBJ2-3; 7 nucleotides line up with TRBD2. Germline CDR1 reads GTSNPN; CDR2 reads SVGIG (reference sequence). The length of the CDR3 is 15 residues. The trim removed 4 bases at V and 0 bases at J, leaving 7 bases unmatched. CDR3 DNA sequence: TGTGCCTGGACCGCGGGGGTAATTAGCACAGATACGCAGTATTTT. This translates into CAWTAGVISTDTQYF.

V and J are TRBV6-1 and TRBJ2-4, with TRBD1 matching 10 bases. The CDR3 has 16 amino acids. Germline V lookup: CDR1 MNHNS, CDR2 SASEGT. V was clipped by 3 bases and J by 1 base; unmatched bases: 3. The CDR3, as DNA: TGTGCCAGCAGTGACTTGGACAGGGGGGCCAAAAACATTCAGTACTTC. Protein sequence: CASSDLDRGAKNIQYF.

The chain joins TRBV7-3 to TRBJ2-1; the D gene is possibly TRBD2 (6 bases). CDR3 size: 15 residues. Trimming removed 2 bases from V and 5 bases from J, with 13 bases in between. Germline assignment: CDR1 SGHTA and CDR2 FQGTGA. The CDR3 here is CASSLSGLIDNEQFF. The CDR3 DNA follows: TGTGCCAGCAGCTTATCGGGACTTATCGACAATGAGCAGTTCTTC.

The chain couples TRBV28 to TRBJ1-2, with D possibly being TRBD1 (6 bases). CDR1 is MDHEN, CDR2 SYDVKM, per germline. This CDR3 has 13 amino acids. The V and J ends lost 8 bases and 0 bases respectively, with 10 bases between them. The DNA of the CDR3 is TGTGCCAGCCGGGACACCACTAACTATGGCTACACCTTC. This gives the protein CASRDTTNYGYTF.

The chain employs TRBV28 and TRBJ1-2, with D maybe TRBD1 (5 bases). The CDR3 sequence is 15 residues long. Trimming removed 8 bases from V and 4 bases from J, with 20 bases in between. The germline CDR1 and CDR2 sequences are MDHEN and SYDVKM. The CDR3: CASRTDGGGSYGYTF. CDR3 sequence (DNA): TGTGCCAGCCGAACGGACGGGGGAGGGTCCTATGGCTACACCTTC.

This chain connects TRBV25-1 to TRBJ1-5; D gene ambiguous. Germline values: CDR1 MGHDK, CDR2 SYGVNS. The CDR3 length is 16 residues. Trimming left V 3 bases short and J 3 bases short, with 15 bases between. CDR3 amino acids: CASSDTGKGNNQPQHF. DNA of the CDR3: TGTGCCAGCAGTGACACGGGGAAGGGAAACAATCAGCCCCAGCATTTT.

The rearrangement links TRBV29-1 to TRBJ2-1; maybe TRBD1 (6 bases). Germline V gene sequence: CDR1 SQVTM, CDR2 ANQGSEA. Trimming removed 7 bases at V and 1 base at J, with 14 bases between. The CDR3 is 14 amino acids. The CDR3 sequence is CSAGGRGSYNEQFF. In DNA, the CDR3 is TGCAGCGCTGGGGGTAGGGGGTCCTACAATGAGCAGTTCTTC.

CDR3 nucleotides: TGTGCCAGCAGTGAATCGGGCAGGGTAGAAAAACTGTTTTTT. Translated: CASSESGRVEKLFF. This sequence joins TRBV25-1 and TRBJ1-4; tentative D call: TRBD1 (5 bases). The CDR3 loop spans 14 amino acids. V was shortened by 1 base and J by 8 bases, with 11 bases between the two germline ends. The germline CDR1 and CDR2 sequences are MGHDK and SYGVNS.

The chain joins TRBV6-1 to TRBJ1-2; a possible D gene is TRBD1 (6 bases). In germline, CDR1 is MNHNS, CDR2 SASEGT. Trimming left V 10 bases short and J 5 bases short, with 17 bases between. This CDR3 comprises 13 residues. CDR3 DNA sequence: TGTGCCACAGCTCTACAAGGGACATATGGCTACACCTTC. Amino acid sequence: CATALQGTYGYTF.

The table lists this clone with a count of one. The CDR3 protein is CASSSVAGGFVGDTQYF. DNA for the CDR3: TGTGCCAGCAGCTCCGTAGCGGGAGGGTTCGTAGGAGATACGCAGTATTTT. The chain couples TRBV11-2 to TRBJ2-3, with 11 nucleotides matching TRBD2. CDR1 is SGHAT and CDR2 is FQNNGV in the germline V gene. V lost 4 bases to trimming and J lost 5 bases; unmatched junction nucleotides: 11. The CDR3 extends over 17 amino acids.

The rearrangement links TRBV2 to TRBJ2-1; 10 bases match TRBD1. CDR1 SNHLY and CDR2 FYNNEI come from the germline V gene. The CDR3 is made up of 16 amino acids. Trimming at V came to 3 bases and at J to 5 bases, leaving 7 bases not matched to a gene. This CDR3 is CASSDAGTGEDNEQFF. Here the CDR3 DNA reads TGTGCCAGCAGTGATGCCGGGACAGGGGAGGACAATGAGCAGTTCTTC.

The chain is built from TRBV29-1 and TRBJ2-3; TRBD2 agrees at 13 bases. CDR3 length: 15 residues. Per germline, CDR1 SQVTM and CDR2 ANQGSEA. J gave up 6 bases and V 4 bases, and 7 bases lay outside the gene matches. The chain's CDR3 is CSVGRGLAGIDTQYF. CDR3 DNA sequence: TGCAGCGTTGGGCGGGGACTAGCGGGAATCGATACGCAGTATTTT.

This sequence joins TRBV30 and TRBJ2-1; no definite D call. The CDR3 totals 12 residues. Per germline, CDR1 GTSNPN and CDR2 SVGIG (reference sequence). V gave up 0 bases and J gave up 9 bases, with 9 bases separating them. The CDR3 loop reads CAWSVTLSEQFF. Written as DNA, the CDR3 is TGTGCCTGGAGTGTAACGCTGAGTGAGCAGTTCTTC.

The rearrangement joins TRBV6-1 to TRBJ1-5; no clear D. Germline lookup yields CDR1 MNHNS and CDR2 SASEGT. The V gene lost 10 bases and the J gene lost 1 base, with 17 bases spanning the gap. This CDR3 has 15 amino acids. This CDR3 reads CATTGSGRSNQPQHF. DNA for the CDR3: TGTGCCACCACCGGGAGTGGCAGAAGCAATCAGCCCCAGCATTTT.

The chain combines TRBV6-1 with TRBJ1-1, with 9 bases matching TRBD1. Per germline, CDR1 MNHNS and CDR2 SASEGT. The junction had 7 bases not matched to a gene; V was cut back by 7 bases and J by 1 base. There are 15 residues in the CDR3. CDR3 region: CASIGQGKRNTEAFF. The CDR3 nucleotides read TGTGCCAGCATTGGACAGGGGAAGAGGAACACTGAAGCTTTCTTT.

The chain employs TRBV11-3 and TRBJ2-1; 14 nucleotides line up with TRBD2. Germline V CDR1 and CDR2: SGHNT, YENEEA. V lost 5 bases, J lost 2 bases, and 5 bases stayed unmatched. The CDR3 has 17 residues. The CDR3 coding sequence is TGTGCCAGCAGCCTTTGGACTAGCGGGAGGACCTACAATGAGCAGTTCTTC. Protein product: CASSLWTSGRTYNEQFF. The variable domain in full, with the rest retrieved from reference TRBV11-3 and TRBJ2-1, is EAGVVQSPRYKIIEKKQPVAFWCNPISGHNTLYWYLQNLGQGPELLIRYENEEAVDDSQLPKDRFSAERLKGVDSTLKIQPAELGDSAVYLCASSLWTSGRTYNEQFFGPGTRLTVL.

The chain has TRBV5-8 and TRBJ2-2, with D perhaps TRBD1 (7 bases). Germline V gene sequence: CDR1 SGHTS, CDR2 YDEGEE. The CDR3 consists of 18 residues. Trimming shortened V by 4 bases and J by 4 bases, and 23 bases separated the two germline ends. The DNA of the CDR3 is TGTGCCAGCAGCCCTCTAGACAGGGTTGAGGGAGGCACCGGGGAGCTGTTTTTT. It translates to CASSPLDRVEGGTGELFF.

The rearrangement links TRBV6-1 to TRBJ2-7, with no clear D. V dropped 1 base and J dropped 0 bases, with 10 bases sitting between them. The CDR3 contains 15 residues. Germline CDR1 MNHNS, CDR2 SASEGT. CDR3 bases: TGTGCCAGCAGTGAAGGAGGCTGGATCTCCTACGAGCAGTACTTC. Its protein product is CASSEGGWISYEQYF.

This clone appeared once. This chain uses TRBV6-4 with TRBJ2-2, with 13 bases aligning to TRBD2. J was trimmed by 0 bases and V by 5 bases; bases with no gene match: 6. The CDR3 runs 18 residues. CDR1 and CDR2 (germline): MRHNA, SNTAGT. CDR3 nucleotide sequence: TGTGCCAGCAGTCCCAGGGGACTAGCGGGGACGAACACCGGGGAGCTGTTTTTT. This translates into CASSPRGLAGTNTGELFF.

The rearrangement uses TRBV23-1 and TRBJ2-6; 8 nucleotides line up with TRBD1. TRBV23-1 is sorted into the ORF group, with uncertain function. The CDR3 length is 15 residues. With 7 bases clipped from V and 4 bases from J, the junction kept 6 bases outside the gene matches. The CDR3 region has the DNA TGCGCCAGCACGAGGACAGGGCCCGGGGCCAACGTCCTGACTTTC. It translates to CASTRTGPGANVLTF.

The CDR3 DNA reads TGTGCCTGGAGCCTAGGGGTAGGGAATGAAAAACTGTTTTTT. Encoded protein: CAWSLGVGNEKLFF. V is TRBV30 and J is TRBJ1-4; D is perhaps TRBD1 (5 bases). The CDR3 is made up of 14 amino acids. V was trimmed by 3 bases and J by 5 bases, leaving 13 bases between them. The germline CDR1 and CDR2 sequences are GTSNPN and SVGIG (reference sequence).

The V gene is TRBV5-1, the J gene TRBJ1-1; weak D call: TRBD1 (6 bases). The ends were cut back, 2 bases at V and 0 bases at J, with 11 bases in the middle. This CDR3 has 15 amino acids. Germline CDR1 and CDR2: SGHRS and YFSETQ. The CDR3 is CASSLLRQVNTEAFF. As DNA, the CDR3 is TGCGCCAGCAGCTTACTACGACAGGTGAACACTGAAGCTTTCTTT.